This TCR beta chain comes out of a study of T cell responses to AZD1222 COVID-19 vaccine. Whole-study results and caveats: Females made up more of the donors, who were largely white British, and clonal diversity may have come out too low. The study reported that nearly half of spike-specific TCRs target unmutated variant regions. An increase in Spike-specific TCR breadth and depth was observed after two AZD1222 doses. Mapped onto spike, vaccine-associated CD4 TCRs spanned it and were dominant at 160-218 and 743-854.

CDR3 length: 11 residues. Trimming stripped 8 bases from V and 4 bases from J, with 11 bases between. CDR1 and CDR2 (germline): SQVTM, ANQGSEA. Measured with immunoSEQ multiplex PCR; TCRdb has only the in-frame clones, and not every one. The data contain about 130,000 clones, about 89% of them singletons. To note about this clone: Its specificity is not known.

The V gene is TRBV29-1, the J gene TRBJ1-1; TRBD1 is a possible D gene (5 bases). This sequence was found in an adult in good health. The source material was peripheral blood, sampled on day 0 of AZD1222 vaccination. The CDR3 DNA is TGCAGCACTCCCGGGGCCACTGAAGCTTTCTTT. Residues: CSTPGATEAFF.